The clone carrying this TCR beta chain occurred a few times. What it recognizes is unknown. Germline V gives CDR1 MNHNS, CDR2 SASEGT. V was clipped by 2 bases and J by 7 bases, with 11 bases between them. The CDR3 spans 13 residues. Quantitative 5'-RACE with molecular barcodes produced the TCR beta libraries. TCRdb reprocessed the 5' RACE reads via MiXCR and lists one record per CDR3 protein. This table has a few hundred thousand distinct CDR3 sequences, 20% to 25% appearing once. The data stem from a study of CD8 T cells in ankylosing spondylitis. Overall study findings and caveats: It appeared that ankylosing spondylitis blood was characterized by a TCR beta motif of fewer than ten highly homologous variants. The study looked at matched synovial fluid samples from ankylosing spondylitis patients. Disease-linked clones were reported to be significantly enriched there. Earlier reports found some motif variants in synovial fluid and blood in reactive arthritis.

The sequenced sample consisted of blood, either unsorted or a sorted T cell fraction (not recorded which). This TCR derives from a male donor with ankylosing spondylitis or in good health (not recorded which). The V and J genes are TRBV6-1 and TRBJ1-1; no reliable D call. The CDR3 DNA is TGTGCCAGCAGTGAAACGGGTTGGGGTGAAGCTTTCTTT. It codes for CASSETGWGEAFF.